This T cell receptor (beta chain) was observed in a study of immune evolution from preneoplasia to lung adenocarcinoma. Nucleic acids came from premalignant or tumor cells enriched by macro-dissection. This clone turned up a few times. This CDR3 has 13 residues. V was pared by 1 base and J by 5 bases, with 12 bases between. Germline CDR1 and CDR2: GTSNPN and SVGIG (reference sequence). Method: immunoSEQ multiplex PCR; TCRdb's copy keeps in-frame clones and lacks some. The data contain about 9,600 clones, approximately 83% of them singletons. Sequencing input: FFPE minimally invasive lung adenocarcinoma tissue. The rearrangement links TRBV30 to TRBJ2-7; D not certain. The source is a person between 65 and 79 years old with lung adenocarcinoma. The CDR3, as DNA: TGTGCCTGGAGTGGTGGACCCTACGACGAGCAGTACTTC. It codes for CAWSGGPYDEQYF. Complete variable domain (other parts from reference TRBV30 and TRBJ2-7): SQTIHQWPATLVQPVGSPLSLECTVEGTSNPNLYWYRQAAGRGLQLLFYSVGIGQISSEVPQNLSASRPQDRQFILSSKKLLLSDSGFYLCAWSGGPYDEQYFGPGTRLTVT.